Below, 18 T cell receptor beta chains from the same sample are listed, as sequenced in a study of T cells in Graves' hyperthyroidism and ophthalmopathy (dated by TCRdb to between 2019 and 2020). Library preparation used multiplex PCR. The sequencer was an Illumina HiSeq 2000. The TCR beta CDR3 regions were amplified from RNA transcripts. The TCR CDR3 was subjected to a first round of RT-PCR using the HTBI primer set and the Qiagen OneStep RT-PCR kit. Through fastp at Q25 and MiXCR, TCRdb rebuilt clones from the public reads, retaining in-frame beta chains. Each entry merges the rows of one CDR3 protein and shows their most common DNA and genes. The sample table holds hundreds of thousands of distinct CDR3 sequences, of which just under 45% were seen once. The ten largest clones capture roughly 7.2% of the sample. The sample was peripheral blood or thyroid tissue (not recorded which). The receptor source for this set is an adult man with Graves' disease, either hyperthyroidism or ophthalmopathy (not recorded which).

This clonotype was detected only once. V and J are TRBV2 and TRBJ1-5; a possible D gene is TRBD1 (5 bases). This CDR3 is 17 amino acids long. Germline CDR1 SNHLY, CDR2 FYNNEI. Trimming removed 5 bases at V and 6 bases at J, with 23 bases between. In DNA, the CDR3 is TGTGCCAGCAGTTTCCTCGCCAGATTATCGAGGGGTCAGCCCCAGCATTTT. It specifies CASSFLARLSRGQPQHF.

This clonotype was seen a few times. The genes are TRBV5-1 and TRBJ2-2; perhaps TRBD1 as D (5 bases). Germline CDR1 is SGHRS and CDR2 is YFSETQ. The CDR3 has 14 residues. The V and J ends lost 1 base and 5 bases respectively, with 9 bases between them. Here the CDR3 DNA reads TGCGCCAGCAGCTTGAACAGGCCGACCGGGGAGCTGTTTTTT. The encoded protein is CASSLNRPTGELFF.

Concerning this clonotype itself: The conserved closing phenylalanine or tryptophan is absent in this CDR3, likely reflecting a read error. V gene TRBV2 combines with J gene TRBJ1-1, with a weak D call TRBD1 (6 bases). V lost 6 bases and J 0 bases, leaving 11 bases between the germline ends. CDR1 is SNHLY and CDR2 is FYNNEI in the germline V gene. This CDR3 has 14 amino acids. The CDR3 loop is CASRRDRLNTEAFL. The CDR3 DNA reads as TGTGCCAGCAGGAGAGACAGGTTGAACACTGAAGCTTTCCTT.

This chain joins TRBV5-1 and TRBJ2-3; the match to TRBD1 covers 9 bases. Germline loops: CDR1 SGHRS, CDR2 YFSETQ. With 2 bases clipped from V and 5 bases from J, the junction kept 12 bases outside the gene matches. This CDR3 spans 17 amino acids. The CDR3 spells CASSLSGTGLAGDTQYF. In nucleotides, the CDR3 is TGCGCCAGCAGCTTAAGCGGGACAGGGTTAGCGGGAGATACGCAGTATTTT.

Here the CDR3 DNA reads TGCAGCGTTGCCACGGGAAACACCATATATTTT. Residues: CSVATGNTIYF. This chain connects TRBV29-1 to TRBJ1-3; D uncertain. The V end was cut by 4 bases, the J end by 4 bases, with 5 bases between. Looked up from germline, CDR1 is SQVTM and CDR2 is ANQGSEA. The CDR3 extends over 11 amino acids.

The rearrangement uses TRBV12-3 or TRBV12-4 and TRBJ1-1; D is perhaps TRBD1 (6 bases). The ends were cut back, 6 bases at V and 0 bases at J, with 14 bases in the middle. The CDR3 runs 15 residues. In DNA, the CDR3 is TGTGCCAGCAGCTGGGGGCGGGGGATGAACACTGAAGCTTTCTTT. Translating it yields CASSWGRGMNTEAFF.

The rearrangement joins TRBV19 to TRBJ1-4; 9 bases match TRBD1. CDR1 LNHDA and CDR2 SQIVND come from the germline V gene (reference sequence). This CDR3 region has 14 residues. After removal of 10 bases from V and 4 bases from J, the junction contained 7 bases not matched to a gene. CDR3 region: CATTDRGSNEKLFF. The CDR3 DNA is TGTGCCACCACCGACAGGGGGAGTAATGAAAAACTGTTTTTT. Full variable domain (outside the CDR3, taken from reference TRBV19 and TRBJ1-4): DGGITQSPKYLFRKEGQNVTLSCEQNLNHDAMYWYRQDPGQGLRLIYYSQIVNDFQKGDIAEGYSVSREKKESFPLTVTSAQKNPTAFYLCATTDRGSNEKLFFGSGTQLSVL.

The J gene is TRBJ1-1, the V gene TRBV5-1, with a possible D match to TRBD1 (5 bases). Trimming pared 1 base from V and 6 bases from J, leaving 16 bases between. The CDR3 totals 15 residues. CDR1 is SGHRS, CDR2 YFSETQ, per germline. The CDR3 coding sequence is TGCGCCAGCAGCTTGTTGGGGGGGACGCGGGCTGAAGCTTTCTTT. Translating it yields CASSLLGGTRAEAFF.

This chain connects TRBV5-1 to TRBJ2-2; a weak D match, TRBD2 (6 bases). The V end was cut by 0 bases, the J end by 7 bases, with 13 bases between. The CDR3 has 15 amino acids. Germline V gene lookup returns CDR1 SGHRS and CDR2 YFSETQ. CDR3 loop: CASSLAGGLGGELFF. DNA for the CDR3: TGCGCCAGCAGCTTGGCCGGGGGACTTGGCGGGGAGCTGTTTTTT.

The V gene is TRBV29-1, the J gene TRBJ1-2; 9 bases fit TRBD1. The V gene's germline CDR1 is SQVTM and CDR2 ANQGSEA. Losses at the gene ends were 1 base for V and 8 bases for J; bases not matched to a gene: 8. The CDR3 covers 14 residues. The CDR3 reads CSVEATGGVAGYTF. As DNA, the CDR3 is TGCAGCGTTGAAGCGACAGGGGGGGTAGCGGGCTACACCTTC.

This chain joins TRBV19 and TRBJ1-5; D may be TRBD1 (6 bases). V was trimmed by 3 bases and J by 3 bases, leaving 12 bases between them. The CDR3 is 15 amino acids. Germline CDR1 reads LNHDA; CDR2 reads SQIVND (reference sequence). The DNA of the CDR3 is TGTGCCAGTAGTATTTTTACAGGGTACAATCAGCCCCAGCATTTT. Its translation is CASSIFTGYNQPQHF.

The rearrangement joins TRBV20-1 to TRBJ1-1; D gene uncertain. This CDR3 has 12 residues. V shed 3 bases and J shed 2 bases, with 7 bases lying between them. CDR1 and CDR2 (germline): DFQATT, SNEGSKA (reference sequence). CDR3 coding DNA: TGCAGTGCTAGGGCCTATAACACTGAAGCTTTCTTT. Residues: CSARAYNTEAFF.

The V call is TRBV7-4, the J call TRBJ2-7; TRBD2 matches at 13 bases. This CDR3 has 15 residues. V shed 5 bases, J shed 6 bases, and the junction held 7 bases outside the gene matches. CDR1 is SGHVT and CDR2 is SQSDAQ in the germline V gene. This chain's CDR3 is CASSLRTSGRGEQYF. CDR3 DNA: TGTGCCAGCAGCCTTAGGACTAGCGGGAGAGGCGAGCAGTACTTC.

Remarks on this clonotype: The junction differs from germline at one of its ends, possibly a read error. The rearrangement links TRBV5-1 to TRBJ2-7; 12 bases match TRBD2. The length of the CDR3 is 16 residues. The V gene's germline CDR1 is SGHRS and CDR2 YFSETQ. The CDR3 loop is CASSPPRTSGTYEQYF. CDR3 in DNA: TGTGCCAGCAGTCCCCCACGGACTAGCGGGACCTACGAGCAGTACTTC. Drawing the rest from reference TRBV5-1 and TRBJ2-7, the complete variable domain is KAGVTQTPRYLIKTRGQQVTLSCSPISGHRSVSWYQQTPGQGLQFLFEYFSETQRNKGNFPGRFSGRQFSNSRSEMNVSTLELGDSALYLCASSPPRTSGTYEQYFGPGTRLTVT.

The chain links TRBV7-8 to TRBJ2-6; D call uncertain. V shed 8 bases and J shed 0 bases, with 14 bases lying between them. In germline, CDR1 is SGHVS, CDR2 FQNEAQ. This CDR3 is 16 amino acids long. The CDR3 DNA reads TGTGCCAGCTCACCACGAGCTGACTCTGGGGCCAACGTCCTGACTTTC. Translating it yields CASSPRADSGANVLTF.

The count of this clonotype is one. The V call is TRBV29-1, the J call TRBJ1-2, with D possibly being TRBD1 (6 bases). V gave up 4 bases and J gave up 5 bases, with 17 bases separating them. CDR1 is SQVTM and CDR2 is ANQGSEA in the germline V gene. This CDR3 comprises 14 residues. This CDR3 reads CSVVGGQGIYGYTF. CDR3 DNA sequence: TGCAGCGTTGTTGGGGGGCAGGGAATATATGGCTACACCTTC.

The CDR3 reads CASSQPTSRFHEQYF. The CDR3 DNA is TGTGCCAGCAGCCAACCCACCAGCAGGTTCCACGAGCAGTACTTC. V is TRBV7-2 and J is TRBJ2-7; no clear D gene. Germline loops: CDR1 SGHTA, CDR2 FQGNSA. V was pared by 5 bases and J by 5 bases, with 19 bases between. The CDR3 consists of 15 residues.

This chain uses TRBV19 with TRBJ2-3; 9 nucleotides align to TRBD1. Germline V gene sequence: CDR1 LNHDA, CDR2 SQIVND (reference sequence). With 6 bases clipped from V and 4 bases from J, the junction kept 5 bases outside the gene matches. This CDR3 contains 14 residues. The CDR3 loop is CASRATGGADTQYF. The DNA of the CDR3 is TGTGCCAGTAGAGCTACAGGGGGCGCAGATACGCAGTATTTT. The full variable domain, in which reference TRBV19 and TRBJ2-3 provide the parts outside the CDR3, is DGGITQSPKYLFRKEGQNVTLSCEQNLNHDAMYWYRQDPGQGLRLIYYSQIVNDFQKGDIAEGYSVSREKKESFPLTVTSAQKNPTAFYLCASRATGGADTQYFGPGTRLTVL.